The rows below give T cell receptor beta chains drawn from one sample of a study of T-cell memory formation after mild COVID-19. Via MiXCR, TCRdb re-called the 5' RACE reads, giving one row per CDR3 protein. The sample carries about half a million distinct CDR3 sequences, about 20% recorded once. Sample: PBMCs or a T cell subset sorted from them (not recorded which). These receptors all come from an adult woman who had mild COVID-19 (a few samples of this study predate the infection). Cell type and time point are not known. Both conserved end residues are part of each CDR3. Fields, in order: D gene, J gene, clone size, V gene, CDR3 protein, CDR3 DNA. D genes are given only for firm matches. Not every row has a clone size; where given, it reads once, few, many or a size class.

d_gene: -; j_gene: TRBJ1-5; abundance: -; v_gene: TRBV6-5; CDR3aa: CASREDGTSNQPQHF; CDR3nt: TGTGCCAGCCGCGAGGACGGGACTAGCAATCAGCCCCAGCATTTT
d_gene: -; j_gene: TRBJ1-2; abundance: few; v_gene: TRBV13; CDR3aa: CASSSGRGVYGYTF; CDR3nt: TGTGCCAGCAGTTCCGGCAGGGGCGTTTATGGCTACACCTTC
d_gene: TRBD1; j_gene: TRBJ2-7; abundance: -; v_gene: TRBV6-5; CDR3aa: CATGTGDFYEQYF; CDR3nt: TGTGCCACCGGGACAGGAGACTTTTACGAGCAGTACTTC
d_gene: -; j_gene: TRBJ2-7; abundance: -; v_gene: TRBV20-1; CDR3aa: CSARMGQGLYEQYF; CDR3nt: TGCAGTGCTAGAATGGGGCAGGGGCTCTACGAGCAGTACTTC
d_gene: -; j_gene: TRBJ2-7; abundance: -; v_gene: TRBV12-3/TRBV12-4; CDR3aa: CASSTGSTYEQYF; CDR3nt: TGTGCCAGCAGCACAGGGTCTACCTACGAGCAGTACTTC
d_gene: -; j_gene: TRBJ2-3; abundance: -; v_gene: TRBV7-2; CDR3aa: CASSSGRLGNTQYF; CDR3nt: TGTGCCAGCAGCTCTGGGCGGTTAGGAAATACGCAGTATTTT
d_gene: TRBD1; j_gene: TRBJ1-5; abundance: -; v_gene: TRBV7-2; CDR3aa: CASSPRAKGTGGFDQPQHF; CDR3nt: TGTGCCAGCAGCCCCAGGGCGAAGGGGACAGGGGGCTTCGATCAGCCCCAGCATTTT
d_gene: TRBD2; j_gene: TRBJ2-3; abundance: -; v_gene: TRBV7-2; CDR3aa: CASSWTSGGDTQYF; CDR3nt: TGTGCCAGCAGCTGGACTAGCGGGGGGGATACGCAGTATTTT
d_gene: -; j_gene: TRBJ2-1; abundance: -; v_gene: TRBV12-3/TRBV12-4; CDR3aa: CASTRDLYNEQFF; CDR3nt: TGTGCCAGCACCCGGGACCTTTACAATGAGCAGTTCTTC
d_gene: -; j_gene: TRBJ2-5; abundance: -; v_gene: TRBV7-2; CDR3aa: CASSLGEAWRTQYF; CDR3nt: TGTGCCAGCAGCCTTGGCGAGGCCTGGAGGACCCAGTACTTC
d_gene: -; j_gene: TRBJ1-1; abundance: -; v_gene: TRBV7-6; CDR3aa: CASSLRFGGTEAFF; CDR3nt: TGTGCCAGCAGCTTAAGGTTCGGGGGCACTGAAGCTTTCTTT
d_gene: -; j_gene: TRBJ1-2; abundance: -; v_gene: TRBV12-3/TRBV12-4; CDR3aa: CASSLIGHPRYGYTF; CDR3nt: TGTGCCAGCAGTTTGATTGGGCACCCACGCTATGGCTACACCTTC
d_gene: -; j_gene: TRBJ2-2; abundance: -; v_gene: TRBV6-5; CDR3aa: CASILGQGTGELFF; CDR3nt: -
d_gene: TRBD2; j_gene: TRBJ2-3; abundance: few; v_gene: TRBV7-3; CDR3aa: CASSRGLARDTQYF; CDR3nt: TGTGCCAGCAGCCGAGGACTAGCTAGAGATACGCAGTATTTT
d_gene: TRBD2; j_gene: TRBJ2-3; abundance: -; v_gene: TRBV27; CDR3aa: CASTPGGRPDTQYF; CDR3nt: TGTGCCAGCACCCCGGGAGGCCGGCCAGATACGCAGTATTTT
d_gene: TRBD1; j_gene: TRBJ2-1; abundance: -; v_gene: TRBV24-1; CDR3aa: CATSTPGTALYNEQFF; CDR3nt: TGTGCCACCAGTACCCCCGGGACAGCTCTTTACAATGAGCAGTTCTTC
d_gene: -; j_gene: TRBJ2-4; abundance: -; v_gene: TRBV3-1; CDR3aa: CASSQGAISF; CDR3nt: TGTGCCAGCAGCCAAGGGGCTATTTCGTTC
d_gene: -; j_gene: TRBJ2-5; abundance: -; v_gene: TRBV5-4; CDR3aa: CASSLEDSQETQYF; CDR3nt: TGTGCCAGCAGCTTGGAAGACTCGCAAGAGACCCAGTACTTC
d_gene: -; j_gene: TRBJ2-1; abundance: -; v_gene: TRBV12-3/TRBV12-4; CDR3aa: CASTLGGVSRANEQFF; CDR3nt: TGTGCCAGCACCTTAGGGGGGGTTTCCCGTGCCAATGAGCAGTTCTTC
d_gene: -; j_gene: TRBJ1-5; abundance: many; v_gene: TRBV5-1; CDR3aa: CASSLGGLGNQPQHF; CDR3nt: TGCGCCAGCAGCCTGGGAGGGCTTGGCAATCAGCCCCAGCATTTT
d_gene: TRBD2; j_gene: TRBJ2-2; abundance: -; v_gene: TRBV12-3/TRBV12-4; CDR3aa: CASSLDRLSGGARTGELFF; CDR3nt: TGTGCCAGCAGTTTAGATCGGCTCAGCGGGGGGGCGAGGACCGGGGAGCTGTTTTTT
d_gene: TRBD1; j_gene: TRBJ2-7; abundance: -; v_gene: TRBV12-3/TRBV12-4; CDR3aa: CASSFQAGGSYEQYF; CDR3nt: TGTGCAAGCAGTTTCCAGGCAGGGGGCTCCTACGAGCAGTACTTC